Each of the 19 T cell receptor beta chains below was sequenced from the same sample in a study of cytomegalovirus exposure and HLA in healthy donors. PCR involved 60 Vbeta and 13 Jbeta primers. Produced via immunoSEQ multiplex PCR; TCRdb's table is partial and in-frame only. The data contain 85,000 to 120,000 clones, about two thirds of them singletons. Sample: PBMCs. All receptors come from a female donor in good health and CMV-seronegative.

This clone was seen more than once but under ten times. J is TRBJ2-2 and V is TRBV7-9; 7 nucleotides agree with TRBD2. The trim removed 1 base at V and 0 bases at J, leaving 2 bases unmatched. The CDR3 loop spans 16 amino acids. Germline V gene lookup returns CDR1 SEHNR and CDR2 FQNEAQ (reference sequence). CDR3 region: CASSLGGGSNTGELFF. The CDR3 nucleotides read TGTGCCAGCAGCTTAGGGGGGGGGTCGAACACCGGGGAGCTGTTTTTT.

The rearrangement uses TRBV11-3 and TRBJ2-3; TRBD2 matches at 10 bases. J lost 4 bases, V lost 5 bases, and 12 bases had no gene match. The germline CDR1 and CDR2 sequences are SGHNT and YENEEA. This CDR3 spans 17 amino acids. DNA for the CDR3: TGTGCCAGCAGCCGCGGCCCGCTAGCGGGAGTTCCAGATACGCAGTATTTT. Translation gives CASSRGPLAGVPDTQYF.

The chain carries TRBV30 and TRBJ1-1; possibly TRBD1 for D (6 bases). The germline CDR1 and CDR2 sequences are GTSNPN and SVGIG (reference sequence). The V and J ends lost 5 bases and 2 bases respectively, with 18 bases between them. The CDR3 sequence is 15 residues long. The CDR3 here is CAWAPLRGGNTEAFF. CDR3 coding DNA: TGTGCCTGGGCCCCTCTAAGGGGGGGAAACACTGAAGCTTTCTTT.

CDR3 nucleotides: TGCAGCGTCGCCGGATCCAGGGGTCGAGCTTTCTTT. It is translated as CSVAGSRGRAFF. The chain combines TRBV29-1 with TRBJ1-1, with D maybe TRBD1 (6 bases). The CDR3 is 12 residues long. V was clipped by 6 bases and J by 10 bases, with 18 bases between them. The V gene's germline CDR1 is SQVTM and CDR2 ANQGSEA.

The chain is built from TRBV30 and TRBJ2-2; maybe TRBD2 (5 bases). CDR1 GTSNPN and CDR2 SVGIG come from the germline V gene (reference sequence). The CDR3 runs to 13 residues. Trimming cost V 0 bases and J 6 bases, with 8 bases left between them. The CDR3 bases are TGTGCCTGGAGTGTCACTAGGGCCGGGGAGCTGTTTTTT. Translated, it gives CAWSVTRAGELFF.

This clone was seen only once. V is TRBV15 and J is TRBJ2-1; tentatively, D is TRBD1 (5 bases). The CDR3 length is 15 residues. V lost 2 bases to trimming and J lost 1 base, with 9 bases between them. Per germline, CDR1 LNHNV and CDR2 YYDKDF (reference sequence). The CDR3 region has the DNA TGTGCCACCAGCAGACAGGGTCCTTCCTACAATGAGCAGTTCTTC. Its protein is CATSRQGPSYNEQFF.

V and J are TRBV5-1 and TRBJ2-1, with TRBD2 identical over 7 bases. The ends lost 4 bases at V and 8 bases at J; junction bases unmatched: 9. Germline CDR1 is SGHRS and CDR2 is YFSETQ. CDR3 length equals 14 residues. In nucleotides, the CDR3 is TGCGCCAGCAGCGAAGGCGGGAGAACGGATGAGCAGTTCTTC. Translating it yields CASSEGGRTDEQFF. The whole variable domain, filled in from reference TRBV5-1 and TRBJ2-1, reads KAGVTQTPRYLIKTRGQQVTLSCSPISGHRSVSWYQQTPGQGLQFLFEYFSETQRNKGNFPGRFSGRQFSNSRSEMNVSTLELGDSALYLCASSEGGRTDEQFFGPGTRLTVL.

The rearrangement joins TRBV18 to TRBJ1-1; unclear D gene. This CDR3 has 15 residues. Between the trimmed V and J ends, which lost 1 base and 4 bases, there was a span of 13 bases. Per the germline V gene, CDR1 is KGHSH and CDR2 is LQKENI. CDR3 sequence (DNA): TGTGCCAGCTCACCACTGGTTCAGGTCCCCACTGAAGCTTTCTTT. Amino acids: CASSPLVQVPTEAFF.

This clone was seen only a few times. The CDR3 loop is CASSYSLRTSGLPSSYEQYF. The CDR3 nucleotides are TGCGCCAGCAGCTATTCCCTGAGGACTAGCGGGCTCCCGAGCTCCTACGAGCAGTACTTC. The J gene is TRBJ2-7, the V gene TRBV5-1; 11 nucleotides agree with TRBD2. This CDR3 has 20 residues. Germline loops: CDR1 SGHRS, CDR2 YFSETQ. Trimming cost V 3 bases and J 0 bases; bases outside gene matches: 17.

The chain employs TRBV2 and TRBJ2-7; 9 bases are shared with TRBD2. This CDR3 is built from 15 residues. Germline lookup yields CDR1 SNHLY and CDR2 FYNNEI. Trimming at V came to 6 bases and at J to 2 bases, leaving 8 bases not matched to a gene. CDR3 bases: TGTGCCAGCAGCCTTAGCGGGAGAACCGCCTACGAGCAGTACTTC. It translates to CASSLSGRTAYEQYF.

This chain connects TRBV27 to TRBJ2-7, with 9 bases aligning to TRBD2. Per germline, CDR1 MNHEY and CDR2 SMNVEV (reference sequence). The CDR3 has 14 amino acids. Losses at the gene ends were 5 bases for V and 4 bases for J; bases not matched to a gene: 6. The CDR3 region has the DNA TGTGCCAGCAGTGTTAGCGGGAGTTCTTACGAGCAGTACTTC. Translating it yields CASSVSGSSYEQYF.

This clone was seen only once. This chain links TRBV7-9 with TRBJ2-1; TRBD2 matches 8 bases. The V gene end was trimmed by 0 bases and the J gene end by 2 bases; junction bases not matched to a gene: 9. CDR3 size: 18 residues. Germline V CDR1 and CDR2: SEHNR, FQNEAQ (reference sequence). The CDR3 protein is CASSLAGSGIGTYNEQFF. The DNA of the CDR3 is TGTGCCAGCAGCTTAGCGGGTAGCGGGATAGGGACCTACAATGAGCAGTTCTTC.

This chain connects TRBV28 to TRBJ2-7, with 7 positions matching TRBD1. Germline V CDR1 and CDR2: MDHEN, SYDVKM. J was trimmed by 6 bases and V by 5 bases; bases with no gene match: 10. This CDR3 spans 14 amino acids. CDR3 in amino acids: CASSLQGVPLEQYF. Here the CDR3 DNA reads TGTGCCAGCAGTCTCCAGGGGGTCCCACTCGAGCAGTACTTC.

The rearrangement joins TRBV7-2 to TRBJ1-3; D unresolved. Germline CDR1 SGHTA, CDR2 FQGNSA. The CDR3 consists of 14 residues. Trimming left V 2 bases short and J 0 bases short, with 5 bases between. The CDR3 protein is CASSLSSSGNTIYF. DNA of the CDR3: TGTGCCAGCAGCTTATCTAGCTCTGGAAACACCATATATTTT.

The gene calls are TRBV29-1 and TRBJ2-1; no clear D. From germline, CDR1 is SQVTM and CDR2 ANQGSEA. V shed 4 bases and J shed 7 bases, with 14 bases lying between them. CDR3 length equals 13 residues. CDR3 region: CSVAESQDNEQFF. The CDR3 coding sequence is TGCAGCGTTGCGGAAAGCCAGGATAATGAGCAGTTCTTC.

The V call is TRBV25-1, the J call TRBJ1-3; D unresolved. The CDR3 has 13 amino acids. CDR1 and CDR2 from the germline V gene are MGHDK and SYGVNS. The V end was cut by 1 base, the J end by 4 bases, with 5 bases between. CDR3: CASSESGGNTIYF. The CDR3 bases are TGTGCCAGCAGTGAATCGGGAGGAAACACCATATATTTT. The variable domain in full, completed from reference TRBV25-1 and TRBJ1-3, reads EADIYQTPRYLVIGTGKKITLECSQTMGHDKMYWYQQDPGMELHLIHYSYGVNSTEKGDLSSESTVSRIRTEHFPLTLESARPSHTSQYLCASSESGGNTIYFGEGSWLTVV.

V and J are TRBV29-1 and TRBJ2-1; 8 nucleotides align to TRBD2. Germline lookup yields CDR1 SQVTM and CDR2 ANQGSEA. The V segment lost 6 bases and the J segment 6 bases; nucleotides outside the gene matches: 7. This CDR3 comprises 13 residues. This chain's CDR3 is CSVREASTNEQFF. DNA of the CDR3: TGCAGCGTGCGGGAGGCCTCCACCAATGAGCAGTTCTTC.

This chain links TRBV9 with TRBJ2-7; 9 bases are a match to TRBD2. The CDR3 spans 15 residues. V lost 0 bases to trimming and J lost 7 bases; unmatched junction nucleotides: 8. The germline V gene encodes CDR1 SGDLS and CDR2 YYNGEE. The CDR3: CASSVGAGGLGEQYF. CDR3 sequence (DNA): TGTGCCAGCAGCGTAGGAGCGGGGGGTCTCGGGGAGCAGTACTTC.

This rearrangement joins TRBV5-8 to TRBJ2-3; 11 bases align to TRBD2. V gave up 3 bases and J gave up 2 bases; unmatched junction bases: 8. Germline V lookup: CDR1 SGHTS, CDR2 YDEGEE. This CDR3 contains 17 residues. The CDR3 protein is CASSSMWTSGFTDTQYF. DNA of the CDR3: TGTGCCAGCAGCTCGATGTGGACTAGCGGGTTCACAGATACGCAGTATTTT.